The 21 T cell receptor beta chains listed next were all sequenced from one sample in a study of blood T cells in healthy people across ages. A J-beta primer mix and a sample-barcoded 5' primer were used in a second PCR of about 7 to 12 cycles. TCRdb re-analysed the 5' RACE reads in MiXCR, keeping a single row per CDR3 protein. Among approximately 800,000 distinct CDR3 sequences listed, just over 55% were seen once. The sequenced sample consisted of blood. The receptor source for this set is a man in his forties or fifties in good health.

This clonotype was seen a handful of times. This rearrangement joins TRBV7-2 to TRBJ2-1; 9 bases align to TRBD2. V shed 5 bases and J 4 bases; nucleotides not matched to a gene: 9. The CDR3 has 16 amino acids. In germline, CDR1 is SGHTA, CDR2 FQGNSA. The CDR3 reads CASSHGISGSYNEQFF. DNA of the CDR3: TGTGCCAGCAGCCACGGAATTAGCGGGAGTTACAATGAGCAGTTCTTC.

This clonotype was seen a few times. The chain carries TRBV29-1 and TRBJ2-7, with no clear D. V shed 5 bases and J shed 1 base, with 21 bases lying between them. The CDR3 is 16 residues long. Germline V gene data show CDR1 as SQVTM and CDR2 as ANQGSEA. CDR3 amino acids: CSVKSVGQKGSYEQYF. The CDR3 DNA follows: TGCAGCGTTAAGTCCGTCGGTCAAAAAGGGTCCTACGAGCAGTACTTC.

This clonotype has just a few counts. Here the CDR3 DNA reads TGCAGTGCTAGAAGGGGTGAGCAGTTCTTC. Protein sequence: CSARRGEQFF. This chain uses TRBV20-1 with TRBJ2-1, with D possibly matching TRBD1 (5 bases). CDR3 length: 10 amino acids. Germline-derived CDR1 and CDR2 are DFQATT and SNEGSKA (reference sequence). The V end lost 2 bases, the J end lost 9 bases, and 5 bases lay between the germline ends.

The chain recombines TRBV29-1 with TRBJ2-7; 8 positions agree with TRBD1. This CDR3 is built from 13 residues. Trimming removed 1 base from V and 9 bases from J; junction bases left unmatched: 8. Germline V CDR1 and CDR2: SQVTM, ANQGSEA. CDR3 in amino acids: CSVEGTGTLGQYF. CDR3 coding DNA: TGCAGCGTTGAAGGGACAGGGACCCTCGGGCAGTACTTC.

CDR3 amino acids: CASRIRGLGYTF. In DNA form, the CDR3 reads TGTGCCAGCCGAATCAGGGGACTAGGCTACACCTTC. V gene TRBV28 combines with J gene TRBJ1-2; possible D gene TRBD1, 6 bases. V dropped 8 bases and J dropped 8 bases, with 15 bases sitting between them. The CDR3 is 12 residues long. In germline, CDR1 is MDHEN, CDR2 SYDVKM.

J is TRBJ1-1 and V is TRBV28; TRBD1 is a possible D gene (5 bases). Germline V gene lookup returns CDR1 MDHEN and CDR2 SYDVKM. V was pared by 6 bases and J by 0 bases, with 11 bases between. There are 14 residues in the CDR3. The chain's CDR3 is CASSPIQVNTEAFF. The CDR3 DNA sequence: TGTGCCAGCAGCCCTATACAGGTGAACACTGAAGCTTTCTTT. Looking up the rest from reference TRBV28 and TRBJ1-1 gives the full variable domain: DVKVTQSSRYLVKRTGEKVFLECVQDMDHENMFWYRQDPGLGLRLIYFSYDVKMKEKGDIPEGYSVSREKKERFSLILESASTNQTSMYLCASSPIQVNTEAFFGQGTRLTVV.

This rearrangement joins TRBV12-3 or TRBV12-4 to TRBJ1-1; D call uncertain. Trimming stripped 3 bases from V and 1 base from J, with 21 bases between. This CDR3 has 18 amino acids. The CDR3 region has the DNA TGTGCCAGCAGTTTTATTTTAAGGGAGGTGTTAGGGAACACTGAAGCTTTCTTT. It specifies CASSFILREVLGNTEAFF.

This clonotype came up a few times. V is TRBV6-2 or TRBV6-3 and J is TRBJ2-7; D may match TRBD1 or TRBD2 (6 bases each). CDR3 length: 14 amino acids. V lost 2 bases and J 3 bases, leaving 11 bases between the germline ends. Germline-derived CDR1 and CDR2 are MNHEY and SVGEGT. CDR3: CASSYAEGVYEQYF. The CDR3 DNA reads as TGTGCCAGCAGTTACGCGGAGGGGGTCTACGAGCAGTACTTC.

V is TRBV2 and J is TRBJ2-1; possible D gene TRBD1, 7 bases. CDR1 is SNHLY, CDR2 FYNNEI, per germline. V shed 7 bases and J shed 4 bases, with 11 bases lying between them. The CDR3 consists of 13 residues. CDR3 sequence: CASIRGVYNEQFF. The CDR3, as DNA: TGTGCCAGCATCAGGGGGGTTTACAATGAGCAGTTCTTC.

A single count supports this clonotype. The chain employs TRBV5-1 and TRBJ1-5, with 9 bases aligning to TRBD1. Trimming took 2 bases from V and 7 from J; bases not matched to a gene: 7. Germline CDR1 reads SGHRS; CDR2 reads YFSETQ. This CDR3 has 15 amino acids. As DNA, the CDR3 is TGCGCCAGCAGCTTCTTACAGGGGGCAAGGCAGCCCCAGCATTTT. It codes for CASSFLQGARQPQHF.

The chain joins TRBV6-5 to TRBJ2-3, with 13 bases matching TRBD2. This CDR3 comprises 17 residues. V lost 2 bases, J lost 4 bases, and 6 bases stayed unmatched. In germline, CDR1 is MNHEY, CDR2 SVGAGI. The CDR3 DNA reads TGTGCCAGCAGTTACCGGACTAGCGGGAGTGCCGCAGATACGCAGTATTTT. Translation gives CASSYRTSGSAADTQYF.

CDR3 loop: CASSLRDRGEEETQYF. In DNA form, the CDR3 reads TGTGCCAGCAGTCTGAGGGACAGGGGAGAGGAAGAGACCCAGTACTTC. The chain is built from TRBV7-9 and TRBJ2-5, with 10 bases that match TRBD1. J gave up 3 bases and V 6 bases, and 10 bases lay outside the gene matches. Germline-derived CDR1 and CDR2 are SEHNR and FQNEAQ (reference sequence). There are 16 residues in the CDR3.

This chain joins TRBV18 and TRBJ1-3, with unresolved D. CDR1 KGHSH and CDR2 LQKENI come from the germline V gene. Trimming left V 2 bases short and J 4 bases short, with 6 bases between. The CDR3 is made up of 13 amino acids. The CDR3: CASSPRPGNTIYF. The CDR3 DNA reads TGTGCCAGCTCACCAAGACCGGGAAACACCATATATTTT.

There are many counts of this clonotype. The chain is built from TRBV5-6 and TRBJ1-1; D remains ambiguous. Between the trimmed V and J ends, which lost 4 bases and 0 bases, there was a span of 10 bases. The V gene's germline CDR1 is SGHDT and CDR2 YYEEEE. The length of the CDR3 is 14 residues. CDR3 amino acids: CASSHGRVNTEAFF. As DNA, the CDR3 is TGTGCCAGCAGCCATGGAAGGGTGAACACTGAAGCTTTCTTT.

The chain employs TRBV15 and TRBJ2-3, with 7 positions matching TRBD1. Unmatched junction bases numbered 10, after V lost 4 bases and J lost 3 bases. CDR1 LNHNV and CDR2 YYDKDF come from the germline V gene (reference sequence). This CDR3 contains 16 residues. As DNA, the CDR3 is TGTGCCACCAGCAAGATCGGGACAGCGATGACAGATACGCAGTATTTT. Protein: CATSKIGTAMTDTQYF.

V is TRBV4-1 and J is TRBJ2-7; TRBD2 agrees at 7 bases. Losses at the gene ends were 2 bases for V and 1 base for J; bases not matched to a gene: 2. The CDR3 is 14 residues long. The V gene's germline CDR1 is MGHRA and CDR2 YSYEKL. Here the CDR3 DNA reads TGCGCCAGCAGCCAAAAAGCGGGGTCCTACGAGCAGTACTTC. Protein sequence: CASSQKAGSYEQYF.

The chain couples TRBV20-1 to TRBJ2-1; possibly TRBD2 for D (5 bases). The germline V and J ends were trimmed by 6 bases and 3 bases, with 21 bases remaining between them. The CDR3 is 16 amino acids. Per the germline V gene, CDR1 is DFQATT and CDR2 is SNEGSKA (reference sequence). The CDR3 DNA reads TGCAGTGCCAAGGCCGTGCGGGCCAGAGACTACAATGAGCAGTTCTTC. Amino acid sequence: CSAKAVRARDYNEQFF.

The chain joins TRBV24-1 to TRBJ2-1, with TRBD1 as a possible D gene (6 bases). Trimming stripped 4 bases from V and 0 bases from J, with 12 bases between. The germline V gene encodes CDR1 KGHDR and CDR2 SFDVKD. This CDR3 has 16 residues. CDR3 in DNA: TGTGCCACCAGTGACTCGACAGGTTTCTCCTACAATGAGCAGTTCTTC. Protein: CATSDSTGFSYNEQFF.

The chain has TRBV29-1 and TRBJ2-1; TRBD2 matches 7 bases. This CDR3 has 14 amino acids. CDR1 is SQVTM and CDR2 is ANQGSEA in the germline V gene. V gave up 6 bases and J gave up 6 bases; unmatched junction bases: 11. CDR3 loop: CSVDGRAGTNEQFF. CDR3 nucleotides: TGCAGCGTAGATGGGCGAGCGGGGACCAATGAGCAGTTCTTC.

V and J are TRBV6-2 or TRBV6-3 and TRBJ2-5; 7 bases are shared with TRBD2. The junction had 11 bases not matched to a gene; V was cut back by 5 bases and J by 5 bases. From germline, CDR1 is MNHEY and CDR2 SVGEGT. This CDR3 is built from 15 residues. The CDR3 protein is CASSEGTTSTETQYF. The CDR3 DNA reads TGTGCCAGCAGTGAGGGGACTACATCAACCGAGACCCAGTACTTC.

The chain has TRBV7-3 and TRBJ1-4; tentatively, D is TRBD1 (5 bases). Germline CDR1 SGHTA, CDR2 FQGTGA. This CDR3 spans 13 amino acids. The V gene lost 5 bases and the J gene lost 6 bases, with 10 bases spanning the gap. DNA of the CDR3: TGTGCCAGCAGCACGGACATTGATGAAAAACTGTTTTTT. Encoded protein: CASSTDIDEKLFF.